This TCR beta chain was documented in a study of blood T cells in healthy people across ages. PCR was performed a second time for about 7 to 11 cycles using a sample-barcoded 5' primer and a J-beta primer mix. TCRdb reanalysed the 5' RACE reads using MiXCR and keeps one entry per CDR3 protein. The sample yields roughly 720,000 distinct CDR3 sequences, 53% seen once. The authors extracted at least 5 micrograms of total RNA per sample. The CDR3 has 17 amino acids. Sequencing was carried out using blood. This clonotype was obtained from an older man in good health. The chain joins TRBV21-1 to TRBJ2-7; the table calls TRBD2, which could not be checked here. The J call may not be correct, given that the DNA end is closer to TRBJ2-5. TRBV21-1 is classified as a pseudogene. CDR3 in amino acids: CASIRLAGGPLGETQYF. The CDR3 DNA sequence: TGTGCCAGCATCCGACTAGCGGGAGGGCCGCTAGGCGAGACCCAGTACTTC.